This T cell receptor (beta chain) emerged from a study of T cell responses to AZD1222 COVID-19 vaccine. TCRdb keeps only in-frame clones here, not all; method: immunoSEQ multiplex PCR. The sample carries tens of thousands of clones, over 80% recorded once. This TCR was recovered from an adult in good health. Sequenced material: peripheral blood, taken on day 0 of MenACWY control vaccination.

The CDR3 DNA reads as TGTGCCAGCAGGGCTCAGGGGTCCAGGGAAGCTTTCTTT. Translating it yields CASRAQGSREAFF. The V gene is TRBV27, the J gene TRBJ1-1; D may be TRBD1 (6 bases). Trimming removed 6 bases at V and 8 bases at J, with 16 bases between. CDR3 size: 13 residues. Germline V gives CDR1 MNHEY, CDR2 SMNVEV (reference sequence).